This TCR beta chain was sequenced in a study of T-cell memory formation after mild COVID-19 (dated by TCRdb to about 2021). Describing the broader study: TCR sequence clusters from the two donors were found to be largely donor specific. Longitudinal TCRalpha and TCRbeta repertoire sequencing tracked T-cell clones expanding and contracting after mild COVID-19 in two donors. The cohort comprised two young, previously healthy adult volunteers, one female and one male.

The sequencer was an Illumina NovaSeq 6000. TCRalpha and TCRbeta cDNA libraries were built by 5'RACE with constant-segment primers, adding sample barcodes and unique molecular identifiers. RNA was extracted from every sample with Trizol reagent. Libraries were amplified in two PCR steps, with a second sample barcode and Illumina TruSeq adapters added in the second step. Sequencing of the libraries was done on an Illumina NovaSeq, producing 2 x 150 bp paired-end reads. In the authors' own workflow: Reads were demultiplexed and collapsed into UMI-guided consensus sequences with migec v1.2.7. Using mixcr v2.1.11, the UMI consensuses were aligned to TRA and TRB V and J templates and assembled into clonotypes. A clonotype was counted as expanded or contracted only when both edgeR and NoisET called the clonotype significant, with the noise models trained on biological replicates. edgeR calls used a false discovery rate-adjusted p below 0.01 and a log2 fold-change threshold of 1. As an exploratory analysis of dynamics, max-normalized trajectories of the 1000 most abundant clonotypes were examined by PCA with hierarchical clustering. Separately sequenced CD4+ and CD8+ repertoires were used to assign the CD4 or CD8 phenotype of responding clones. TCRdb trimmed public reads at Q25 via fastp, called clones via MiXCR and kept in-frame beta chains. A single entry per CDR3 protein holds the most common genes and DNA from its merged rows. Here the V and J calls rest on TCRdb's processing, not on the authors' analysis. This sample comprises some 300,000 distinct CDR3 sequences, roughly a fifth of them detected only once. In total, the top ten clones hold roughly 20% of the sample.

PBMCs were isolated by Ficoll-Paque density gradient centrifugation. V drops 4 bases and J drops 2 bases, leaving 5 bases in between. The germline V gene supplies CDR1 SQVTM and CDR2 ANQGSEA. The CDR3 spans 11 residues, from the cysteine through the phenylalanine. The read is trimmed to its CDR3 DNA, 33 bases read in frame from base 1. This clonotype has a count of ten or more. Its antigen has not been determined. Base-call qualities are not available, and no considerably larger clone is one nucleotide away. Overall study outcomes, separate from this receptor: SARS-CoV-2 specificity of the second-wave clones peaking on day 37 was not confirmed. Some responding clones were found in pre-infection memory, which suggests that pre-existing cross-reactive memory T cells took part in the SARS-CoV-2 response. The study included only a couple of mild cases, and larger cohorts that include severe cases with pre-infection samples were judged to be necessary. Contracting CD4+ clones appeared mostly in the CM and EM memory subsets, whereas CD8+ clones were enriched in EMRA. Clones contracting from day 15 to 85 had balanced CD4/CD8 phenotypes, while a second wave expanding from day 15 to 37 was biased towards CD4+.

The TCR comes from a man aged 18-30 years who had mild COVID-19 (a few samples of this study predate the infection). The sample titles of this study are shuffled in the database, so cell type and time point are left out; the donor was told from shared clones. The source material was PBMCs or a T cell subset sorted from them (not recorded which). The chain is made from TRBV29-1 and TRBJ2-5; the D gene remains uncertain. The DNA reads TGCAGCGTTGGTCTACAAGAGACCCAGTACTTC. Translated, it reads CSVGLQETQYF.